This T cell receptor (beta chain) was sequenced in a study of blood T cell repertoires in COVID-19. Produced via immunoSEQ multiplex PCR; TCRdb's table is partial and in-frame only. The sample consists of a few hundred thousand clones, around nine tenths of them appearing once. This clone has just one count. The sequence was obtained from a middle-aged woman who had recovered from COVID-19. Sequencing input: PBMCs or T cells enriched from blood (not recorded which).

CDR3 nucleotides: TGTGCCTGGAGTCTACAGGGTCTTTCAGATAGCAATCAGCCCCAGCATTTT. This codes for CAWSLQGLSDSNQPQHF. The V call is TRBV30, the J call TRBJ1-5, with D possibly matching TRBD1 (6 bases). This CDR3 is built from 17 residues. Germline V lookup: CDR1 GTSNPN, CDR2 SVGIG (reference sequence). V was clipped by 2 bases and J by 0 bases, with 17 bases between them.